The 9 T cell receptor beta chains below all came from one sample that was sequenced in a study of regulatory T cells in long-lasting Graves disease. The time point was: newly diagnosed GD, antithyroid drugs for less than 3 months. After RNA was extracted from PBMCs, the TCR library was made from it. Assembly of TCR beta libraries relied on iRepertoire HTBI primers together with Arm-PCR of CDR3 regions. TCRdb independently ran MiXCR on the multiplex PCR reads; one entry per CDR3 protein. This sample has 350,000 to 450,000 distinct CDR3 sequences; over 12% occur once, and the top ten carry about 7.8%. In addition, the sample was reused for a study of T cells in Graves' hyperthyroidism and ophthalmopathy.

Sequenced here: peripheral blood mononuclear cells (PBMCs), sampled at new diagnosis, from a patient treated with antithyroid drugs. Receptor source: a woman aged 40 to 55 with Graves disease.

This clonotype was seen ten or more times. The chain has TRBV4-1 and TRBJ2-2; 7 bases are shared with TRBD2. Germline V CDR1 and CDR2: MGHRA, YSYEKL. The trim removed 0 bases at V and 1 base at J, leaving 5 bases unmatched. CDR3 size: 17 residues. As DNA, the CDR3 is TGCGCCAGCAGCCAAGATTGGATAGCGGGGAACACCGGGGAGCTGTTTTTT. Translation gives CASSQDWIAGNTGELFF.

There are many counts of this clonotype. The V gene is TRBV29-1, the J gene TRBJ2-5, with D possibly being TRBD2 (5 bases). The CDR3 loop spans 11 amino acids. Per the germline V gene, CDR1 is SQVTM and CDR2 is ANQGSEA. Trimming took off 3 bases at V and 9 bases at J, with 11 bases between the two ends. The CDR3 bases are TGCAGCGTTGATGAGGTCGGGGCCCAGTACTTC. This encodes CSVDEVGAQYF.

In this sample, this clonotype turned up many times. This chain uses TRBV2 with TRBJ2-7; 10 bases are shared with TRBD1. The germline V gene has CDR1 SNHLY and CDR2 FYNNEI. This CDR3 comprises 14 residues. V was clipped by 6 bases and J by 5 bases; unmatched bases: 7. CDR3 sequence (DNA): TGTGCCAGCAGGGCCGGGACAGGGGTCCACGAGCAGTACTTC. Protein sequence: CASRAGTGVHEQYF.

This clonotype was recorded at least ten times. The chain uses TRBV20-1 and TRBJ2-7, with TRBD2 as a possible D gene (5 bases). Trimming removed 4 bases at V and 2 bases at J, with 15 bases between. The germline V gene encodes CDR1 DFQATT and CDR2 SNEGSKA (reference sequence). The CDR3 runs 14 residues. The CDR3 bases are TGCAGTGCTAAGGAGGTTACTATTGCCTACGAGCAGTACTTC. Translating it yields CSAKEVTIAYEQYF.

This clonotype was seen many times. The chain has TRBV7-8 and TRBJ2-6; D remains unclear. CDR3 length: 13 amino acids. CDR1 SGHVS and CDR2 FQNEAQ come from the germline V gene. V gave up 8 bases and J gave up 4 bases, with 9 bases separating them. The CDR3 nucleotides read TGTGCCAGCTTAGGTCCCGGGGCCAACGTCCTGACTTTC. Translating it yields CASLGPGANVLTF.

As regards this clonotype: A junction end diverges from the germline sequence, so it may reflect a read error. V is TRBV5-1 and J is TRBJ2-3; D uncertain. Germline V lookup: CDR1 SGHRS, CDR2 YFSETQ. This CDR3 spans 14 amino acids. This CDR3 reads CAGSQPSSTDTQYF. The CDR3 coding sequence is TGCGCCGGCAGCCAACCCTCATCCACAGATACGCAGTATTTT.

In regard to this clonotype: This sequence may be a read error, since a much larger clone differs from it by one base. The chain is built from TRBV18 and TRBJ2-7; D uncertain. Germline V gives CDR1 KGHSH, CDR2 LQKENI. The CDR3 runs 13 residues. CDR3: CATSPPSAYEQYF. As DNA, the CDR3 is TGTGCCACCTCACCGCCGTCTGCCTACGAGCAGTACTTC.

This chain uses TRBV24-1 with TRBJ2-1; D ambiguous. V lost 1 base and J 6 bases, leaving 6 bases between the germline ends. The CDR3 is made up of 13 amino acids. Looked up from germline, CDR1 is KGHDR and CDR2 is SFDVKD. The CDR3 loop is CATSDLATNEQFF. The DNA of the CDR3 is TGTGCCACCAGTGATTTAGCCACCAATGAGCAGTTCTTC.

Many counts were recorded for this clonotype. This chain uses TRBV24-1 with TRBJ2-1, with D unclear. Germline CDR1 reads KGHDR; CDR2 reads SFDVKD. Between the trimmed V and J ends, which lost 4 bases and 2 bases, there was a span of 8 bases. The CDR3 is 14 residues long. In DNA form, the CDR3 reads TGTGCCACCAGTGACCCTGACACCTACAATGAGCAGTTCTTC. Translated: CATSDPDTYNEQFF.